The rows below give T cell receptor beta chains drawn from one sample of a study of monozygotic twins with inflammatory bowel disease. TCRdb re-called the 5' RACE reads and catalogs CDR3 proteins one per entry, DNA excluded. With 350,000 to 400,000 distinct CDR3 sequences in the sample, the ten largest clones hold just over 2.5%. Sequences were obtained from blood. The receptors were gathered from a human donor with ulcerative colitis or Crohn's disease, or a healthy co-twin of an affected twin (not recorded which). CDR3s include the opening cysteine and the closing phenylalanine or tryptophan.

V,J,CDR3
TRBV11-3,TRBJ2-1,CASSLDLEGEQFF
TRBV20-1,TRBJ2-1,CSASPDRDNEQFF
TRBV10-3,TRBJ2-5,CAISESSGTETQYF
TRBV10-3,TRBJ2-5,CAISDPGTAQETQYF
TRBV28,TRBJ1-3,CASSQHLGTFSGNTIYF
TRBV7-9,TRBJ1-1,CASSLQGGDTEAFF
TRBV3-1,TRBJ2-7,CASSPPGFPNEQYF
TRBV18,TRBJ2-3,CASQSPGDTQYF
TRBV4-3,TRBJ2-5,CASSQAWGSQETQYF
TRBV5-1,TRBJ2-3,CASSLDQGFGTDTQYF
TRBV7-9,TRBJ2-1,CASSYGQGARDEQFF
TRBV5-1,TRBJ1-5,CASSLAPVNQPQHF
TRBV3-1,TRBJ1-5,CASSQGARGGYQPQHF
TRBV18,TRBJ2-5,CASSPDSYQETQYF
TRBV6-2/TRBV6-3,TRBJ2-7,CASRPFGQGISYEQYF
TRBV19,TRBJ2-3,CASSTDRGTDTQYF
TRBV7-3,TRBJ2-5,CASSLGGTQTQYF
TRBV18,TRBJ1-6,CATQRDPWNSPLHF
TRBV4-3,TRBJ1-5,CASSHSLRGGNQPQHF